These 7 T cell receptor beta chains were all obtained from the same sample, sequenced in a study of regulatory T cells in long-lasting Graves disease. Relying on iRepertoire HTBI primers and Arm-PCR of CDR3 regions, the team built TCR beta libraries. Each CDR3 protein gets one entry after TCRdb re-called the multiplex PCR reads with MiXCR. The sample carries over 300,000 distinct CDR3 sequences, 20% recorded once. Described time point: persistent/refractory GD, antithyroid drugs over 5 years with positive TRAb. PBMC-extracted RNA yielded the TCR library. The sequences come from peripheral blood mononuclear cells (PBMCs), collected when the disease was refractory, from a patient treated with antithyroid drugs. The receptors originated from a female donor with Graves disease.

There are a few counts of this clonotype. The chain carries TRBV18 and TRBJ1-3, with D hard to call. Germline lookup yields CDR1 KGHSH and CDR2 LQKENI. The CDR3 has 16 residues. V was cut by 4 bases and J by 0 bases, with 13 bases left in between. The CDR3 loop is CASSRYTLSSGNTIYF. The CDR3 bases are TGTGCCAGCTCACGATACACACTCTCCTCTGGAAACACCATATATTTT.

The J gene is TRBJ2-5, the V gene TRBV5-1, with D possibly being TRBD1 (6 bases). Germline assignment: CDR1 SGHRS and CDR2 YFSETQ. The CDR3 contains 14 residues. Deletions cut 5 bases from V and 2 bases from J, with 13 bases between. CDR3 amino acids: CASSTGQLQETQYF. The CDR3 coding sequence is TGCGCCAGCAGTACAGGACAGCTACAAGAGACCCAGTACTTC.

The chain is built from TRBV28 and TRBJ2-6; D gene unclear. This CDR3 comprises 15 residues. V lost 6 bases, J lost 0 bases, and 9 bases lay in between. The germline CDR1 and CDR2 sequences are MDHEN and SYDVKM. This CDR3 is CASSSPHSGANVLTF. Here the CDR3 DNA reads TGTGCCAGCAGCTCACCCCACTCTGGGGCCAACGTCCTGACTTTC.

This clonotype was counted a few times. The rearrangement links TRBV11-2 to TRBJ2-5, with D possibly matching TRBD2 (6 bases). The end of the DNA fits TRBJ2-1 better, so the J call may be wrong. CDR1 SGHAT and CDR2 FQNNGV come from the germline V gene. The CDR3 has 14 amino acids. The CDR3 region is CATSLALQTNEQFF. The CDR3 coding sequence is TGTGCCACCTCACTAGCCCTGCAAACCAATGAGCAGTTCTTC.

This clonotype was counted only a few times. This chain joins TRBV19 and TRBJ2-7; TRBD2 matches at 8 bases. The CDR3 runs to 15 residues. Germline loops: CDR1 LNHDA, CDR2 SQIVND (reference sequence). The J segment lost 1 base and the V segment lost 5 bases, leaving 7 bases of the junction unmatched. CDR3: CASSAAAGGSYEQYF. The CDR3, as DNA: TGTGCCAGTAGTGCCGCGGCGGGAGGTTCCTACGAGCAGTACTTC.

This clonotype was seen at least ten times. V gene TRBV30 combines with J gene TRBJ1-2, with a tentative D call TRBD1 (5 bases). CDR3 size: 12 residues. Deletions cut 5 bases from V and 4 bases from J, with 11 bases between. CDR1 and CDR2 from the germline V gene are GTSNPN and SVGIG (reference sequence). The CDR3 DNA is TGTGCCTGGGGGGACGGATCCTATGGCTACACCTTC. Encoded protein: CAWGDGSYGYTF.

This clonotype was counted between two and nine times. The chain is built from TRBV24-1 and TRBJ2-5; a possible D gene is TRBD1 (7 bases). V was trimmed by 3 bases and J by 0 bases, leaving 13 bases between them. CDR1 KGHDR and CDR2 SFDVKD come from the germline V gene. There are 16 residues in the CDR3. Here the CDR3 reads CATSDGGTAYQETQYF. In nucleotides, the CDR3 is TGTGCCACCAGTGATGGCGGGACAGCGTACCAAGAGACCCAGTACTTC.